These 2 T cell receptor beta chains share one sample of origin, sequenced in a study of shared clonotypes between healthy human individuals. Generated by immunoSEQ multiplex PCR, the TCRdb table keeps only in-frame clones and is missing some. The sample consists of about 490,000 clones, roughly 80% of them appearing once. Sequenced material: PBMCs. The receptor source for this set is a woman in her forties in good health. Some clones in this sample may be carry-over from other donors' samples.

V and J are TRBV6-5 and TRBJ1-1; D unresolved. This CDR3 is 13 amino acids long. Germline CDR1 reads MNHEY; CDR2 reads SVGAGI. Trimming pared 2 bases from V and 1 base from J, leaving 5 bases between. CDR3 sequence: CASSYQENTEAFF. CDR3 in DNA: TGTGCCAGCAGTTACCAAGAGAACACTGAAGCTTTCTTT.

This clone was detected a few times. A far larger clone is one nucleotide away, so this likely arose from a read error. The same CDR3 arises from other DNA sequences in this sample as well. The genes are TRBV2 and TRBJ2-2; D gene unclear. The CDR3 extends over 14 amino acids. From germline, CDR1 is SNHLY and CDR2 FYNNEI. The CDR3 DNA reads TGCGCCAGCTTCTTGTCCCGGGACACCGGGGAGCTGTTTTTT. Translating gives CASFLSRDTGELFF. Together with reference TRBV2 and TRBJ2-2, the CDR3 gives the full variable domain: EPEVTQTPSHQVTQMGQEVILRCVPISNHLYFYWYRQILGQKVEFLVSFYNNEISEKSEIFDDQFSVERPDGSNFTLKIRSTKLEDSAMYFCASFLSRDTGELFFGEGSRLTVL.